The following is a TCR beta chain sequence with its context. What it recognizes is unknown. Each TCR beta library was made by quantitative 5'-RACE that incorporated molecular barcodes. A single record per CDR3 protein comes from TCRdb applying MiXCR to the 5' RACE reads. The sample includes 400,000 or so distinct CDR3 sequences, around 26% of them seen just once. Germline V gene data show CDR1 as MGHRA and CDR2 as YSYEKL. This CDR3 is built from 16 residues. Trimming took 2 bases from V and 0 from J, leaving 13 bases between them. This sample stems from a study of CD8 T cells in ankylosing spondylitis. Regarding the study as a whole: Within matched ankylosing spondylitis synovial fluid, disease-linked clones were reportedly significantly enriched. In reactive arthritis synovial fluid and blood, some motif variants had been reported before. Researchers report that disease-linked clones proved CD8+ and relatively rare in peripheral blood. One TCR beta motif, made up of roughly eight highly homologous variants, appeared characteristic of ankylosing spondylitis blood.

The chain couples TRBV4-1 to TRBJ1-2, with TRBD1 as a possible D gene (5 bases). The sequencing input was blood, either unsorted or a sorted T cell fraction (not recorded which). The source is a male donor with ankylosing spondylitis. The CDR3 loop is CASSQRGAGSNYGYTF. The CDR3 DNA follows: TGCGCCAGCAGCCAACGAGGGGCAGGGTCTAACTATGGCTACACCTTC.